The entry below gives a single T cell receptor beta chain sequence along with its context. Antigen specificity is unknown. CDR1 and CDR2 (germline): SGHRS, YFSETQ. The V gene end was trimmed by 4 bases and the J gene end by 7 bases; junction bases not matched to a gene: 12. The CDR3 sequence is 15 residues long. This entry belongs to a study of cytomegalovirus exposure and HLA in healthy donors. PCR involved 60 Vbeta and 13 Jbeta primers. Measured with immunoSEQ multiplex PCR; TCRdb has only the in-frame clones, and not every one. This repertoire shows 200,000 to 250,000 clones, approximately 84% found once; its top ten account for 0.5% to 0.7%. Regarding the study as a whole: According to a later analysis, donors in an Asian-associated ancestry cluster reportedly had fewer N-insertions than the roughly 720-donor mean.

The material sequenced was PBMCs. The sequence was obtained from a middle-aged woman in good health and CMV-seronegative. The chain couples TRBV5-1 to TRBJ2-7, with 9 positions matching TRBD1. The CDR3 nucleotides read TGCGCCAGCAGCCTGGAGGGGACAGGGCTGGGGGAGCAGTACTTC. Its translation is CASSLEGTGLGEQYF.